These 11 T cell receptor beta chains were sequenced from one sample in a study of T-cell memory formation after mild COVID-19. One entry per CDR3 protein, called by TCRdb with MiXCR from the 5' RACE reads. The sample holds roughly 610,000 distinct CDR3 sequences, roughly 17% seen once. Sequencing was done on a sample of PBMCs or a T cell subset sorted from them (not recorded which). The receptors were gathered from an adult woman who had mild COVID-19 (a few samples of this study predate the infection). Cell type and time point are not known.

This sequence joins TRBV3-1 and TRBJ2-7, with D uncertain. V lost 7 bases to trimming and J lost 6 bases, with 16 bases between them. Germline lookup yields CDR1 LGHDT and CDR2 YNNKEL (reference sequence). The CDR3 consists of 13 residues. The CDR3 bases are TGTGCCAGCACCCAGTCAGGTATTCGCGAGCAGTACTTC. This codes for CASTQSGIREQYF.

This clonotype was detected only a few times. The chain carries TRBV12-3 or TRBV12-4 and TRBJ1-4; D remains ambiguous. This CDR3 has 14 residues. Trimming removed 3 bases from V and 7 bases from J, with 12 bases in between. CDR3 residues: CASSFYDVGEKLFF. The CDR3 nucleotides read TGTGCCAGCAGTTTTTATGACGTCGGTGAAAAACTGTTTTTT.

The CDR3 is CSVGALYGYTF. CDR3 coding DNA: TGCAGTGTGGGGGCTCTCTATGGCTACACCTTC. The V call is TRBV20-1, the J call TRBJ1-2, with D perhaps TRBD1 (6 bases). The CDR3 length is 11 residues. The V end was cut by 7 bases, the J end by 4 bases, with 10 bases between. The germline V gene has CDR1 DFQATT and CDR2 SNEGSKA (reference sequence).

The sample holds many counts of this clonotype. The rearrangement joins TRBV11-2 to TRBJ2-2; D unresolved. CDR3 length equals 15 residues. Germline V gene sequence: CDR1 SGHAT, CDR2 FQNNGV. Trimming shortened V by 4 bases and J by 1 base, and 10 bases separated the two germline ends. The CDR3 nucleotides are TGTGCCAGCAGCTCCCTTTTACGGAACACCGGGGAGCTGTTTTTT. It translates to CASSSLLRNTGELFF.

There are many counts of this clonotype. V gene TRBV5-6 combines with J gene TRBJ2-5, with D possibly matching TRBD2 (6 bases). This CDR3 is built from 17 residues. The germline CDR1 and CDR2 sequences are SGHDT and YYEEEE. The V gene lost 1 base and the J gene lost 2 bases, with 18 bases spanning the gap. The CDR3 region has the DNA TGTGCCAGCAGCTTGTTGGTGGGGGGAGCAGGACAAGAGACCCAGTACTTC. Protein sequence: CASSLLVGGAGQETQYF. Full variable domain (missing parts from reference TRBV5-6 and TRBJ2-5): DAGVTQSPTHLIKTRGQQVTLRCSPKSGHDTVSWYQQALGQGPQFIFQYYEEEERQRGNFPDRFSGHQFPNYSSELNVNALLLGDSALYLCASSLLVGGAGQETQYFGPGTRLLVL.

The chain has TRBV7-3 and TRBJ2-1; 10 nucleotides align to TRBD1. CDR1 is SGHTA and CDR2 is FQGTGA in the germline V gene. The V and J ends lost 5 bases and 6 bases, in that order; junction bases with no gene match: 13. The CDR3 contains 17 residues. This CDR3 reads CASSPDSGQGVGNEQFF. In DNA, the CDR3 is TGTGCCAGCAGCCCAGACTCCGGACAGGGGGTGGGCAATGAGCAGTTCTTC. Variable domain in full (rest from reference TRBV7-3 and TRBJ2-1): GAGVSQTPSNKVTEKGKYVELRCDPISGHTALYWYRQSLGQGPEFLIYFQGTGAADDSGLPNDRFFAVRPEGSVSTLKIQRTERGDSAVYLCASSPDSGQGVGNEQFFGPGTRLTVL.

This chain joins TRBV9 and TRBJ1-2; D unclear. Per germline, CDR1 SGDLS and CDR2 YYNGEE. CDR3 size: 13 residues. Trimming stripped 2 bases from V and 3 bases from J, with 8 bases between. CDR3 in amino acids: CASSVESYYGYTF. The CDR3 bases are TGTGCCAGCAGCGTCGAATCTTACTATGGCTACACCTTC.

This clonotype was seen a handful of times. CDR3 sequence (DNA): TGCGCCAGCAGCCCAGTAAGGGTCTTGGGCGGCACTGAAGCTTTCTTT. Protein product: CASSPVRVLGGTEAFF. The J gene is TRBJ1-1, the V gene TRBV4-1; D is unresolved. This CDR3 has 16 amino acids. Trimming removed 4 bases at V and 4 bases at J, with 19 bases between. Germline CDR1 reads MGHRA; CDR2 reads YSYEKL.

This clonotype was detected many times. This chain connects TRBV5-6 to TRBJ2-7; 9 nucleotides align to TRBD1. Germline assignment: CDR1 SGHDT and CDR2 YYEEEE. With V trimmed by 2 bases and J by 13 bases, 10 bases remained unmatched. The CDR3 runs 13 residues. The CDR3 spells CASSLEPGQGSYF. The CDR3 DNA sequence: TGTGCCAGCAGCTTAGAGCCGGGACAGGGCTCCTACTTC. The variable domain in full, with the rest retrieved from reference TRBV5-6 and TRBJ2-7, is DAGVTQSPTHLIKTRGQQVTLRCSPKSGHDTVSWYQQALGQGPQFIFQYYEEEERQRGNFPDRFSGHQFPNYSSELNVNALLLGDSALYLCASSLEPGQGSYFGPGTRLTVT.

This clonotype was detected a few times. J is TRBJ2-7 and V is TRBV29-1; D may be TRBD2 (5 bases). Trimming cost V 7 bases and J 4 bases, with 17 bases left between them. The CDR3 has 13 amino acids. Germline-derived CDR1 and CDR2 are SQVTM and ANQGSEA. DNA for the CDR3: TGCAGCGCCCAGACACCGAGGGATTACGAGCAGTACTTC. It is translated as CSAQTPRDYEQYF.

This clonotype has just a few counts. The V call is TRBV27, the J call TRBJ2-1; 7 bases agree with TRBD2. The CDR3 extends over 14 amino acids. The germline CDR1 and CDR2 sequences are MNHEY and SMNVEV (reference sequence). The V and J ends lost 8 bases and 4 bases, in that order; junction bases with no gene match: 8. This CDR3 reads CASRPGLPYNEQFF. Here the CDR3 DNA reads TGTGCCAGCCGCCCGGGACTACCGTACAATGAGCAGTTCTTC.